This is a list of T cell receptor beta chains from one sample in a study of cytomegalovirus exposure and HLA in healthy donors. Method: immunoSEQ multiplex PCR; TCRdb's copy keeps in-frame clones and lacks some. The sample lists some 220,000 clones, about three quarters occurring once. The sample was PBMCs. These TCRs come from a boy aged 10-17 years in good health and CMV-seronegative. The CDR3 runs from the conserved cysteine through the conserved F or W. Each record gives: V gene, D gene, J gene, CDR3 length, clone size, CDR3 protein, CDR3 DNA. D genes are given only for firm matches. Some rows have no size entry. The others give once, few or many, or a class for an expanded clone.

v_gene: TRBV7-9; d_gene: .; j_gene: TRBJ2-1; len: 16; abundance: once; CDR3aa: CASSPLGGQSYNEQFF; CDR3nt: TGTGCCAGCAGCCCCTTGGGGGGGCAATCCTACAATGAGCAGTTCTTC
v_gene: TRBV5-4; d_gene: TRBD1; j_gene: TRBJ1-1; len: 17; abundance: .; CDR3aa: CASSLASGTGGNTEAFF; CDR3nt: TGTGCCAGCAGCTTGGCATCCGGGACAGGGGGGAACACTGAAGCTTTCTTT
v_gene: TRBV11-3; d_gene: .; j_gene: TRBJ2-2; len: 17; abundance: .; CDR3aa: CASSFRAAPSSTGELFF; CDR3nt: TGTGCCAGCTCCTTCAGGGCGGCCCCATCCTCCACCGGGGAGCTGTTTTTT
v_gene: TRBV5-1; d_gene: TRBD1; j_gene: TRBJ2-2; len: 16; abundance: .; CDR3aa: CASSYRQGAGTGELFF; CDR3nt: TGCGCCAGCAGCTATAGACAGGGGGCAGGCACCGGGGAGCTGTTTTTT
v_gene: TRBV27; d_gene: .; j_gene: TRBJ2-7; len: 12; abundance: .; CDR3aa: CASRQAAHEQYF; CDR3nt: TGTGCCAGCAGACAGGCCGCCCACGAGCAGTACTTC
v_gene: TRBV11-3; d_gene: .; j_gene: TRBJ2-5; len: 16; abundance: .; CDR3aa: CASSQRSGGYQETQYF; CDR3nt: TGTGCCAGCAGCCAACGGTCCGGGGGTTACCAAGAGACCCAGTACTTC
v_gene: TRBV7-2; d_gene: TRBD1; j_gene: TRBJ1-5; len: 18; abundance: .; CDR3aa: CASSLAPYRGRGNQPQHF; CDR3nt: TGTGCCAGCAGCTTAGCACCATACAGGGGGCGGGGCAATCAGCCCCAGCATTTT
v_gene: TRBV5-4; d_gene: .; j_gene: TRBJ1-4; len: 13; abundance: once; CDR3aa: CASSSGTNEKLFF; CDR3nt: TGTGCCAGCAGCTCGGGAACTAATGAAAAACTGTTTTTT
v_gene: TRBV7-3; d_gene: TRBD1; j_gene: TRBJ2-2; len: 15; abundance: few; CDR3aa: CASSPFTGQARELFF; CDR3nt: TGTGCCAGCAGCCCTTTTACGGGACAGGCTAGGGAGCTGTTTTTT
v_gene: TRBV19; d_gene: .; j_gene: TRBJ1-1; len: 14; abundance: .; CDR3aa: CASSGPWVGTEAFF; CDR3nt: TGTGCCAGTAGTGGGCCCTGGGTAGGCACTGAAGCTTTCTTT
v_gene: TRBV7-8; d_gene: TRBD2; j_gene: TRBJ2-3; len: 18; abundance: .; CDR3aa: CASSHPGAGGLSTDTQYF; CDR3nt: TGTGCCAGCTCCCACCCAGGGGCGGGGGGGCTAAGCACAGATACGCAGTATTTT
v_gene: TRBV30; d_gene: .; j_gene: TRBJ1-2; len: 12; abundance: .; CDR3aa: CAWSPGGSGYTF; CDR3nt: TGTGCCTGGAGTCCTGGGGGCTCTGGCTACACCTTC
v_gene: TRBV30; d_gene: .; j_gene: TRBJ1-2; len: 12; abundance: few; CDR3aa: CAQQTGPYGYTF; CDR3nt: TGTGCCCAACAGACAGGCCCCTATGGCTACACCTTC
v_gene: TRBV18; d_gene: TRBD1; j_gene: TRBJ1-1; len: 14; abundance: .; CDR3aa: CASSPGTGYTEAFF; CDR3nt: TGTGCCAGCTCACCAGGGACAGGGTACACTGAAGCTTTCTTT
v_gene: TRBV7-9; d_gene: .; j_gene: TRBJ2-7; len: 11; abundance: .; CDR3aa: CASSFLYEQYF; CDR3nt: TGTGCCAGCAGCTTCCTCTACGAGCAGTACTTC
v_gene: TRBV7-9; d_gene: TRBD1; j_gene: TRBJ1-2; len: 17; abundance: .; CDR3aa: CASSLFPGQISNYGYTF; CDR3nt: TGTGCCAGCAGTCTATTTCCGGGACAGATCTCTAACTATGGCTACACCTTC
v_gene: TRBV30; d_gene: .; j_gene: TRBJ1-3; len: 13; abundance: .; CDR3aa: CAWSAGSGNTIYF; CDR3nt: TGTGCCTGGAGTGCCGGTTCTGGAAACACCATATATTTT
v_gene: TRBV2; d_gene: .; j_gene: TRBJ1-5; len: 16; abundance: .; CDR3aa: CASNRIRGGENQPQHF; CDR3nt: TGTGCCAGCAATAGGATCAGGGGAGGGGAGAATCAGCCCCAGCATTTT